Below, 19 T cell receptor beta chains from the same sample are listed, as sequenced in a study of identical twins. TCRdb called the 5' RACE reads again in MiXCR, with one record for every CDR3 protein. The sample includes more than 1.5 million distinct CDR3 sequences, 32% of them seen just once. Sequencing input: cord blood. The receptor source for this set is a newborn girl in good health.

The chain combines TRBV19 with TRBJ2-7; 8 nucleotides match TRBD2. This CDR3 contains 16 residues. The V gene's germline CDR1 is LNHDA and CDR2 SQIVND (reference sequence). The V and J ends lost 5 bases and 2 bases, in that order; junction bases with no gene match: 11. The CDR3 DNA reads as TGTGCCAGTAGTCAGAGTAGCGGGATTGTTACCTACGAGCAGTACTTC. Its protein is CASSQSSGIVTYEQYF.

Notes on this clonotype: The junction does not match germline at one end; this may be a read error. The chain has TRBV10-3 and TRBJ1-5; 7 positions agree with TRBD1. The CDR3 is 15 residues long. Germline-derived CDR1 and CDR2 are ENHRY and SYGVKD. This CDR3 is CALSRQGRGDQPQHF. In DNA, the CDR3 is TGTGCCCTCAGCCGACAGGGTAGAGGAGATCAGCCCCAGCATTTT.

V gene TRBV7-9 combines with J gene TRBJ1-2, with D perhaps TRBD1 (6 bases). Trimming pared 8 bases from V and 2 bases from J, leaving 15 bases between. CDR3 length: 14 residues. Germline V gives CDR1 SEHNR, CDR2 FQNEAQ (reference sequence). The CDR3 is CASVFDRLNYGYTF. The CDR3, as DNA: TGTGCCAGCGTCTTTGACAGGCTGAACTATGGCTACACCTTC.

The chain is built from TRBV29-1 and TRBJ2-3, with no clear D. Deletions cut 6 bases from V and 0 bases from J, with 13 bases between. Germline loops: CDR1 SQVTM, CDR2 ANQGSEA. The CDR3 totals 14 residues. CDR3 sequence: CSVHWGSSTDTQYF. CDR3 DNA sequence: TGCAGCGTACACTGGGGTTCGAGCACAGATACGCAGTATTTT.

The chain combines TRBV5-1 with TRBJ2-1; 8 bases are shared with TRBD2. J was trimmed by 6 bases and V by 0 bases; bases with no gene match: 5. CDR1 and CDR2 from the germline V gene are SGHRS and YFSETQ. This CDR3 spans 15 amino acids. In DNA form, the CDR3 reads TGCGCCAGCAGCTTGGGCGAGACTAGCGCCAATGAGCAGTTCTTC. Protein sequence: CASSLGETSANEQFF.

V gene TRBV20-1 combines with J gene TRBJ2-5; weak D call: TRBD1 (6 bases). The V end was cut by 1 base, the J end by 1 base, with 19 bases between. Looked up from germline, CDR1 is DFQATT and CDR2 is SNEGSKA (reference sequence). This CDR3 spans 17 amino acids. CDR3 nucleotides: TGCAGTGCTAGAGCCTTCTTACCAACAGGGACCCAAGAGACCCAGTACTTC. Its protein product is CSARAFLPTGTQETQYF.

This clonotype came up a few times. The V call is TRBV3-1, the J call TRBJ2-1; maybe TRBD2 (5 bases). From germline, CDR1 is LGHDT and CDR2 YNNKEL (reference sequence). The ends were cut back, 4 bases at V and 6 bases at J, with 13 bases in the middle. The CDR3 runs to 14 residues. The CDR3 is CASSPRGLLNEQFF. In DNA form, the CDR3 reads TGTGCCAGCAGCCCGCGAGGGCTGCTCAATGAGCAGTTCTTC.

This sequence joins TRBV18 and TRBJ2-5, with D maybe TRBD1 (5 bases). Per the germline V gene, CDR1 is KGHSH and CDR2 is LQKENI. V shed 3 bases and J shed 0 bases, with 14 bases lying between them. This CDR3 is built from 16 residues. The CDR3 DNA follows: TGTGCCAGCTCACCCCCAGGGTGGCAGTACCAAGAGACCCAGTACTTC. Protein product: CASSPPGWQYQETQYF.

V usage is TRBV13 and J usage is TRBJ2-7, with 11 bases that match TRBD2. With 5 bases clipped from V and 3 bases from J, the junction kept 9 bases outside the gene matches. This CDR3 comprises 16 residues. Germline lookup yields CDR1 PRHDT and CDR2 FYEKMQ (reference sequence). CDR3 sequence: CASSPLGLAADYEQYF. Here the CDR3 DNA reads TGTGCCAGCAGCCCCCTGGGACTAGCGGCGGACTACGAGCAGTACTTC.

V and J are TRBV13 and TRBJ2-4, with D perhaps matching TRBD2 (5 bases). CDR3 length equals 17 residues. Germline V CDR1 and CDR2: PRHDT, FYEKMQ (reference sequence). Deletions cut 5 bases from V and 5 bases from J, with 22 bases between. Here the CDR3 reads CASSPITLGDVQNIQYF. CDR3 DNA: TGTGCCAGCAGCCCAATTACACTGGGAGACGTCCAAAACATTCAGTACTTC.

This clonotype occurred a few times. The chain employs TRBV7-9 and TRBJ2-7, with 13 nucleotides matching TRBD2. The CDR3 is 16 amino acids. J gave up 4 bases and V 2 bases, and 5 bases lay outside the gene matches. Germline V CDR1 and CDR2: SEHNR, FQNEAQ (reference sequence). Here the CDR3 DNA reads TGTGCCAGCAGCTTACCCCGGACTAGCGGGAGATACGAGCAGTACTTC. Amino acids: CASSLPRTSGRYEQYF.

The table lists this clonotype with a count of one. The rearrangement uses TRBV28 and TRBJ2-1, with 8 bases lining up with TRBD2. The better agreement between TRBJ2-7 and the DNA end casts doubt on the J call. CDR3 size: 16 residues. Looked up from germline, CDR1 is MDHEN and CDR2 is SYDVKM. CDR3 sequence reads: CASSLREVYSYNEQYF. CDR3 nucleotides: TGTGCCAGCAGTTTGCGGGAGGTCTACTCCTACAATGAGCAGTACTTC.

The chain couples TRBV6-6 to TRBJ1-5; the match to TRBD1 covers 9 bases. The germline gives CDR1 MNHNY, CDR2 SVGAGI (reference sequence). V shed 4 bases and J 7 bases; nucleotides not matched to a gene: 8. CDR3 length: 15 residues. CDR3 protein: CASSSYRGHGQPQHF. The CDR3, as DNA: TGTGCCAGCAGTTCTTACAGGGGGCATGGACAGCCCCAGCATTTT.

In its sample, this clonotype was seen once. The junction shows a germline mismatch at one end, possibly a read error. The chain uses TRBV14 and TRBJ2-1; D gene uncertain. This CDR3 has 18 residues. Germline values: CDR1 SGHDN, CDR2 FVKESK. CDR3 residues: CASSQDTVTWSSYNEHFF. In DNA, the CDR3 is TGTGCCAGCAGCCAAGATACGGTGACTTGGAGCTCCTACAATGAGCACTTCTTC.

This clonotype was picked up many times. The J gene is TRBJ2-1, the V gene TRBV20-1; 7 nucleotides line up with TRBD2. This CDR3 contains 13 residues. CDR1 and CDR2 (germline): DFQATT, SNEGSKA (reference sequence). With V trimmed by 6 bases and J by 2 bases, 4 bases remained unmatched. For the CDR3, the DNA is TGCAGTGCGCCAACTAGCGCCTACAATGAGCAGTTCTTC. Translated: CSAPTSAYNEQFF.

There are a few counts of this clonotype. V gene TRBV20-1 combines with J gene TRBJ2-7, with 7 bases aligning to TRBD2. With V trimmed by 3 bases and J by 7 bases, 12 bases remained unmatched. The CDR3 has 14 residues. Germline lookup yields CDR1 DFQATT and CDR2 SNEGSKA (reference sequence). The CDR3 reads CSARGLAVYNEQYF. The CDR3 coding sequence is TGCAGTGCTAGGGGCCTAGCGGTCTACAATGAGCAGTACTTC.

The gene calls are TRBV20-1 and TRBJ2-4, with D possibly being TRBD2 (5 bases). The DNA end is more similar to TRBJ2-7, so the J call may be wrong. The CDR3 extends over 15 amino acids. Germline V gene data show CDR1 as DFQATT and CDR2 as SNEGSKA (reference sequence). The CDR3: CSARARAVSSYEQYF. CDR3 bases: TGCAGTGCTAGAGCTCGAGCGGTCAGCTCCTACGAGCAGTACTTC.

The chain carries TRBV7-9 and TRBJ2-7, with a weak D call TRBD1 (6 bases). There are 17 residues in the CDR3. The V gene lost 2 bases and the J gene lost 0 bases, with 17 bases spanning the gap. Germline loops: CDR1 SEHNR, CDR2 FQNEAQ (reference sequence). Here the CDR3 DNA reads TGTGCCAGCAGCTTAAAGACCGGGACACCGAGCTCCTACGAGCAGTACTTC. Translating it yields CASSLKTGTPSSYEQYF.

The chain joins TRBV9 to TRBJ2-3; TRBD2 is a possible D gene (6 bases). The ends were cut back, 4 bases at V and 3 bases at J, with 24 bases in the middle. There are 18 residues in the CDR3. Germline V gene sequence: CDR1 SGDLS, CDR2 YYNGEE. The CDR3, as DNA: TGTGCCAGCAGCATGAGATTGGGACTTAAGGGGCGAACAGATACGCAGTATTTT. Translated: CASSMRLGLKGRTDTQYF.